This TCR beta chain was observed in a study of T cells of healthy individuals. TCRdb re-called the 5' RACE reads through MiXCR, storing one row per CDR3 protein. The sample contains 85,000 to 100,000 distinct CDR3 sequences, 17% of which appear only once. A few counts support this clonotype. The sequence was obtained from a human donor in good health.

The CDR3 nucleotides are TGTGCCAGCAGCTCGGGGGGGACAGGGATCAACGAGCAGTACTTC. Translating gives CASSSGGTGINEQYF. V is TRBV9 and J is TRBJ2-7; D might be TRBD1 (9 bases). Germline V lookup: CDR1 SGDLS, CDR2 YYNGEE. The V and J ends lost 4 bases and 5 bases respectively, with 19 bases between them. The CDR3 loop spans 15 amino acids.